These 18 T cell receptor beta chains originate from one sample sequenced in a study of identical twins. TCRdb processed the 5' RACE reads anew with MiXCR; each CDR3 protein has one entry. The sample includes over 550,000 distinct CDR3 sequences, under 8.5% seen only once; the top ten take about 1.5%. This sample also appeared in a second study, on yellow fever vaccine responses in identical twins.

The specimen was PBMCs. The receptor source for this set is a woman between 18 and 29 years old in good health.

This sequence joins TRBV5-1 and TRBJ1-1; TRBD1 aligns across 8 bases. V lost 5 bases and J lost 0; bases outside the gene matches: 9. CDR1 is SGHRS, CDR2 YFSETQ, per germline. The CDR3 loop spans 16 amino acids. The CDR3, as DNA: TGCGCCAGCAGTCTGAGGTCAGGGGGCTTGAACACTGAAGCTTTCTTT. This sequence encodes CASSLRSGGLNTEAFF. Based on the CDR3 plus reference TRBV5-1 and TRBJ1-1, the full variable domain is KAGVTQTPRYLIKTRGQQVTLSCSPISGHRSVSWYQQTPGQGLQFLFEYFSETQRNKGNFPGRFSGRQFSNSRSEMNVSTLELGDSALYLCASSLRSGGLNTEAFFGQGTRLTVV.

Concerning this clonotype: At one boundary the junction diverges from the germline segment, which might be a read error. The chain is built from TRBV12-3 or TRBV12-4 and TRBJ2-2; 10 bases match TRBD2. CDR3 length equals 14 residues. The CDR3 DNA follows: TGTGCCAGCATTTTAGCGGGGGGAGCCGGGGAGCTGTTTTTT. This codes for CASILAGGAGELFF.

This clonotype was detected ten times or more. The chain links TRBV9 to TRBJ1-2, with a weak D call TRBD1 (5 bases). Trimming stripped 7 bases from V and 1 base from J, with 20 bases between. The CDR3 loop spans 16 amino acids. Germline V gene sequence: CDR1 SGDLS, CDR2 YYNGEE. The CDR3 DNA is TGTGCCAGCGGGCATGGGGATTCAAGGGGTAACTATGGCTACACCTTC. It yields the protein CASGHGDSRGNYGYTF.

In regard to this clonotype: Being one base from a much bigger clone, this may be a read error. V is TRBV4-2 and J is TRBJ2-1; 15 positions match TRBD2. The CDR3 sequence is 19 residues long. The germline gives CDR1 LGHNA, CDR2 YNFKEQ. The CDR3 here is CVSSQEGLAGGWGYNEQFF. For the CDR3, the DNA is TGTGTCAGCAGCCAAGAGGGACTAGCGGGAGGCTGGGGCTACAATGAGCAGTTCTTC.

This clonotype was recorded a few times. The chain joins TRBV24-1 to TRBJ2-3, with D hard to call. CDR1 KGHDR and CDR2 SFDVKD come from the germline V gene. Deletions cut 1 base from V and 2 bases from J, with 3 bases between. This CDR3 is 13 amino acids long. CDR3 region: CATSDFPTDTQYF. The CDR3 DNA sequence: TGTGCCACCAGTGATTTTCCCACAGATACGCAGTATTTT.

The chain uses TRBV6-5 and TRBJ2-5; TRBD2 matches 8 bases. Trimming cost V 3 bases and J 5 bases; bases outside gene matches: 8. In germline, CDR1 is MNHEY, CDR2 SVGAGI. This CDR3 is 15 amino acids long. The chain's CDR3 is CASSYGRGGGETQYF. The CDR3 nucleotides are TGTGCCAGCAGTTATGGTCGGGGGGGAGGTGAGACCCAGTACTTC.

This chain links TRBV2 with TRBJ2-3, with TRBD2 matching over 13 bases. The germline V gene has CDR1 SNHLY and CDR2 FYNNEI. The trim removed 8 bases at V and 2 bases at J, leaving 22 bases unmatched. This CDR3 spans 21 amino acids. The CDR3 nucleotides read TGTGCCAGCGGCCCGTGGCTAAGGACTAGCGGGAGCTTTGGGGACACAGATACGCAGTATTTT. Its protein product is CASGPWLRTSGSFGDTDTQYF.

The chain carries TRBV20-1 and TRBJ2-3, with TRBD2 identical over 9 bases. The V segment lost 3 bases and the J segment 2 bases; nucleotides outside the gene matches: 3. The CDR3 covers 14 residues. CDR1 and CDR2 (germline): DFQATT, SNEGSKA (reference sequence). CDR3 bases: TGCAGTGCTAGGCTAGCGGGGTACACAGATACGCAGTATTTT. It encodes CSARLAGYTDTQYF.

This clonotype was seen ten or more times. The chain uses TRBV28 and TRBJ2-1, with TRBD2 matching over 8 bases. This CDR3 is built from 12 residues. V lost 6 bases, J lost 8 bases, and 3 bases stayed unmatched. Germline loops: CDR1 MDHEN, CDR2 SYDVKM. The CDR3 sequence: CASSPGGDEQFF. The CDR3 coding sequence is TGTGCCAGCAGCCCGGGAGGGGATGAGCAGTTCTTC.

This sequence joins TRBV28 and TRBJ1-6, with 7 bases matching TRBD1. The germline V gene has CDR1 MDHEN and CDR2 SYDVKM. V was clipped by 6 bases and J by 10 bases; unmatched bases: 9. The CDR3 spans 14 residues. The CDR3 DNA is TGTGCCAGCAGCGCCGACAGGGAAGCCTCACCCCTCCACTTT. It encodes CASSADREASPLHF. Full variable domain (remainder filled in from reference TRBV28 and TRBJ1-6): DVKVTQSSRYLVKRTGEKVFLECVQDMDHENMFWYRQDPGLGLRLIYFSYDVKMKEKGDIPEGYSVSREKKERFSLILESASTNQTSMYLCASSADREASPLHFGNGTRLTVT.

This clonotype was seen a few times. CDR3 sequence reads: CASSLELDTQYF. The CDR3 nucleotides read TGCGCCAGCAGCTTGGAGTTAGATACGCAGTATTTT. V usage is TRBV5-1 and J usage is TRBJ2-3, with no clear D. Trimming removed 0 bases at V and 5 bases at J, with 4 bases between. CDR3 length equals 12 residues. Germline CDR1 reads SGHRS; CDR2 reads YFSETQ. Using reference TRBV5-1 and TRBJ2-3 for the parts outside the CDR3, the full variable domain is KAGVTQTPRYLIKTRGQQVTLSCSPISGHRSVSWYQQTPGQGLQFLFEYFSETQRNKGNFPGRFSGRQFSNSRSEMNVSTLELGDSALYLCASSLELDTQYFGPGTRLTVL.

This clonotype was observed a few times. The V call is TRBV7-9, the J call TRBJ2-3, with 9 positions matching TRBD2. The CDR3 has 17 residues. CDR1 and CDR2 (germline): SEHNR, FQNEAQ (reference sequence). Trimming took 5 bases from V and 6 from J; bases not matched to a gene: 15. In DNA form, the CDR3 reads TGTGCCAGCAGCGAAAGACCGGGACTAGCCCCGGGGGATACGCAGTATTTT. It translates to CASSERPGLAPGDTQYF.

This chain joins TRBV2 and TRBJ2-1; D may be TRBD1 (5 bases). V gave up 6 bases and J gave up 8 bases, with 14 bases separating them. Germline loops: CDR1 SNHLY, CDR2 FYNNEI. The CDR3 length is 13 residues. The CDR3 region has the DNA TGTGCCAGCAGGTCCAGGGCGTCGGATGAGCAGTTCTTC. It specifies CASRSRASDEQFF.

V is TRBV12-3 or TRBV12-4 and J is TRBJ2-2; no firm D call. This CDR3 is built from 14 residues. The V and J ends lost 5 bases and 6 bases respectively, with 13 bases between them. The CDR3: CASSPIGDPGELFF. The CDR3 DNA follows: TGTGCCAGCAGTCCGATTGGCGATCCCGGGGAGCTGTTTTTT.

This clonotype has only a few counts. The V gene is TRBV29-1, the J gene TRBJ2-7, with 12 bases fitting TRBD1. Unmatched junction bases numbered 6, after V lost 1 base and J lost 2 bases. The CDR3 totals 16 residues. Looked up from germline, CDR1 is SQVTM and CDR2 is ANQGSEA. The CDR3 spells CSVEVGQGAPTYEQYF. The CDR3, as DNA: TGCAGCGTTGAAGTGGGACAGGGGGCGCCCACCTACGAGCAGTACTTC.

CDR3 nucleotides: TGCAGCGTGGGCCCGGGACACACCACCGGGGAGCTGTTTTTT. It encodes CSVGPGHTTGELFF. The J gene is TRBJ2-2, the V gene TRBV29-1, with a weak D call TRBD1 (6 bases). V was cut by 6 bases and J by 4 bases, with 15 bases left in between. Germline V gene sequence: CDR1 SQVTM, CDR2 ANQGSEA. This CDR3 spans 14 amino acids.

The chain is built from TRBV5-1 and TRBJ1-1; 9 bases match TRBD1. V trimming: 4 bases; J trimming: 6 bases; junction bases outside the gene matches: 10. CDR3 length: 15 residues. From germline, CDR1 is SGHRS and CDR2 YFSETQ. DNA for the CDR3: TGCGCCAGCAGCGGGGGACAGGGTCGATGGCCTGAAGCTTTCTTT. Translating gives CASSGGQGRWPEAFF.

The chain joins TRBV29-1 to TRBJ2-5; D is undetermined. The CDR3 extends over 16 amino acids. V lost 3 bases and J lost 5, with 22 bases in between. Germline CDR1 and CDR2: SQVTM and ANQGSEA. The CDR3: CSVDALGIRIFETQYF. DNA of the CDR3: TGCAGCGTTGATGCCCTCGGAATCCGGATATTTGAGACCCAGTACTTC.